This T cell receptor (beta chain) appears in the sequencing data of a study of blood T cell repertoires in COVID-19. The CDR3 has 17 amino acids. V lost 0 bases and J lost 7; bases outside the gene matches: 6. Germline V lookup: CDR1 SGHNT, CDR2 YYREEE (reference sequence). Source study methods: Reference gene primer amplification yielded estimated nucleated cell counts. Sequencing used immunoSEQ multiplex PCR; TCRdb keeps in-frame clones, though not all of them. For V, J and clone size, that table is used; D and trimming come from the DNA. The sample lists around 89,000 clones, roughly 87% occurring once.

The sample taken for sequencing was peripheral blood. The chain joins TRBV5-4 to TRBJ2-5; TRBD2 matches at 16 bases. The clonotype comes from a man aged 50 or older with acute or convalescent COVID-19. The CDR3, as DNA: TGTGCCAGCAGCTTGGCCGGGACTAGCGGGGGGGCCGGGACCCAGTACTTC. Protein product: CASSLAGTSGGAGTQYF.